The 5 T cell receptor beta chains given below trace back to one sample, sequenced in a study of OX40 agonist ivuxolimab in advanced cancers. Generated by immunoSEQ multiplex PCR, the TCRdb table keeps only in-frame clones and is missing some. This sample has 80,000 to 95,000 clones, with roughly nine tenths found just once. Source: CD4+ or CD8+ T cells sorted from blood, taken in a trial of the OX40 agonist ivuxolimab. Receptors originate from an adult with an advanced solid tumor such as melanoma, head and neck, liver or kidney cancer.

This clone has a handful of counts. The chain links TRBV6-4 to TRBJ2-1; 10 bases line up with TRBD1. Germline V CDR1 and CDR2: MRHNA, SNTAGT. This CDR3 has 15 amino acids. The J segment lost 7 bases and the V segment lost 7 bases, leaving 10 bases of the junction unmatched. The CDR3 coding sequence is TGTGCCAGCACGCCGACAGGGGGCCAAACGAATGAGCAGTTCTTC. This codes for CASTPTGGQTNEQFF.

The rearrangement uses TRBV5-1 and TRBJ2-1; 8 nucleotides line up with TRBD1. CDR3 length: 14 amino acids. The junction had 3 bases not matched to a gene; V was cut back by 5 bases and J by 2 bases. Germline V gene data show CDR1 as SGHRS and CDR2 as YFSETQ. As DNA, the CDR3 is TGCGCCAGCAGTCAGACAGGGGCCTACAATGAGCAGTTCTTC. Translation: CASSQTGAYNEQFF.

The CDR3: CASSYSRQSSTDTQYF. CDR3 bases: TGTGCCAGCAGTTACTCGAGACAGTCTAGCACAGATACGCAGTATTTT. This chain connects TRBV6-5 to TRBJ2-3; D perhaps matches TRBD1 (5 bases). In germline, CDR1 is MNHEY, CDR2 SVGAGI. Trimming left V 0 bases short and J 0 bases short, with 10 bases between. The CDR3 spans 16 residues.

V usage is TRBV4-1 and J usage is TRBJ2-7; TRBD1 agrees at 9 bases. Germline assignment: CDR1 MGHRA and CDR2 YSYEKL. The junction had 10 bases not matched to a gene; V was cut back by 1 base and J by 3 bases. This CDR3 region has 17 residues. This chain's CDR3 is CASSQGRTGVVFYEQYF. CDR3 DNA: TGCGCCAGCAGCCAAGGAAGGACAGGGGTTGTTTTCTACGAGCAGTACTTC.

This chain connects TRBV5-1 to TRBJ1-2; 7 bases are shared with TRBD1. Germline CDR1 reads SGHRS; CDR2 reads YFSETQ. J lost 3 bases, V lost 4 bases, and 6 bases had no gene match. The CDR3 sequence is 14 residues long. Here the CDR3 DNA reads TGCGCCAGCAGCCGGGACAGTGGCTACTATGGCTACACCTTC. This encodes CASSRDSGYYGYTF.